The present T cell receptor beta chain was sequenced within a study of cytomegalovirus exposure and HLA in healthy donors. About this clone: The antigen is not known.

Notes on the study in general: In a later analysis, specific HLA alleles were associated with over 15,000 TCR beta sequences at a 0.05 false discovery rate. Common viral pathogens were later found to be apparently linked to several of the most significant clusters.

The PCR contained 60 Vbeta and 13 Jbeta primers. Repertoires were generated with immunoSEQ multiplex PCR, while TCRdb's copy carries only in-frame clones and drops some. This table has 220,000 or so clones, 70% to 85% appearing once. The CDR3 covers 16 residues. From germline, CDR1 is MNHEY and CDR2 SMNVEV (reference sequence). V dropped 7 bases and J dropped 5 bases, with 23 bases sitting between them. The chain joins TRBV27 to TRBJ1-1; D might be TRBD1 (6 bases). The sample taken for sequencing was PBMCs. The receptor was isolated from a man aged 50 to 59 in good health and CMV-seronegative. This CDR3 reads CASTTSGALSRTEAFF. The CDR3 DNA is TGTGCCAGCACCACGTCAGGGGCCCTGTCGAGGACTGAAGCTTTCTTT.